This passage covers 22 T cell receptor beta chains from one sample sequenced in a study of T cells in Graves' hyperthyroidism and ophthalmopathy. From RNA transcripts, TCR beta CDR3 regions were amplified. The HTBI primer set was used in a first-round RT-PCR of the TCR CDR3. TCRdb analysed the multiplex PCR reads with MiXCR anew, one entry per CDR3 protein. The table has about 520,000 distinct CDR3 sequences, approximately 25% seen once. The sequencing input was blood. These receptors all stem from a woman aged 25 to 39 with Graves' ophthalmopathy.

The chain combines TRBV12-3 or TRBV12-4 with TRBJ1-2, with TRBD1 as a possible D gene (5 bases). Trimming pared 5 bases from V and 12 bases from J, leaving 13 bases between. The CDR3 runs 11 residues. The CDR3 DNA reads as TGTGCCAGCAGTCGGGGCGTTGGAAACACCTTC. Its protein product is CASSRGVGNTF.

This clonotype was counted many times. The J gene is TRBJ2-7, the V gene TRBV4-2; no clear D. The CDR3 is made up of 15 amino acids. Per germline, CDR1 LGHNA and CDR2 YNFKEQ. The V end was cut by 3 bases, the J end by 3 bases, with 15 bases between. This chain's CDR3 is CASSQNDELGYEQYF. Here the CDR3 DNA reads TGTGCCAGCAGCCAGAACGACGAACTTGGCTACGAGCAGTACTTC.

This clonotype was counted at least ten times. The CDR3 here is CASSPSLTGNYGYTF. The CDR3 bases are TGTGCCAGCAGTCCGTCCCTCACAGGCAACTATGGCTACACCTTC. The chain carries TRBV27 and TRBJ1-2; TRBD1 is a possible D gene (5 bases). This CDR3 spans 15 amino acids. Deletions cut 5 bases from V and 2 bases from J, with 15 bases between. Germline loops: CDR1 MNHEY, CDR2 SMNVEV (reference sequence).

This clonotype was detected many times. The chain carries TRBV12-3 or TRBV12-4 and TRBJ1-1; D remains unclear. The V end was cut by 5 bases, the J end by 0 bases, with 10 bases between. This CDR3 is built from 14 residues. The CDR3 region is CASSRRGVNTEAFF. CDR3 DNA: TGTGCCAGCAGTCGACGGGGAGTGAACACTGAAGCTTTCTTT.

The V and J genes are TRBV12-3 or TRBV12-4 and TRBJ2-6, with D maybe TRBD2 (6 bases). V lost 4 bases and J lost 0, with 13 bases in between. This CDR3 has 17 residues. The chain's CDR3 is CASSSLRGLSGANVLTF. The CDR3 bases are TGTGCCAGCAGTTCCCTGAGGGGACTCTCTGGGGCCAACGTCCTGACTTTC.

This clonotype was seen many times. CDR3: CATSSLASETIYF. Written as DNA, the CDR3 is TGTGCCACCAGCAGCCTGGCTAGCGAGACCATATATTTT. V and J are TRBV15 and TRBJ1-3, with D uncertain. The CDR3 consists of 13 residues. Trimming removed 3 bases at V and 10 bases at J, with 13 bases between. Germline V gives CDR1 LNHNV, CDR2 YYDKDF (reference sequence).

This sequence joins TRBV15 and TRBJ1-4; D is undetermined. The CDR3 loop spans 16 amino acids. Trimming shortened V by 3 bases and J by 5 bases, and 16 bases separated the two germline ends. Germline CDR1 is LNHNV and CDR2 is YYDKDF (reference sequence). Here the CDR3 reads CATSSRLGFQNEKLFF. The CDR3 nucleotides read TGTGCCACCAGCAGTCGGTTGGGCTTCCAGAATGAAAAACTGTTTTTT.

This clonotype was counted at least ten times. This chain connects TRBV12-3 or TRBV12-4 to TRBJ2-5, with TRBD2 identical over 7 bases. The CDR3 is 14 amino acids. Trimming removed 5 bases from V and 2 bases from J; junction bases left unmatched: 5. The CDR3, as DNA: TGTGCCAGCAGTGGGGGGGTATGGCAAGAGACCCAGTACTTC. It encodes CASSGGVWQETQYF.

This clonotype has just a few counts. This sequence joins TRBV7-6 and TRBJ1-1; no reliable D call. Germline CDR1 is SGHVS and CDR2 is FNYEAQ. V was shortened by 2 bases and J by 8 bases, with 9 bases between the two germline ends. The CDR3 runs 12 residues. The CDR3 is CASSLSGREAFF. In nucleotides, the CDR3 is TGTGCCAGCAGCTTATCGGGGAGGGAAGCTTTCTTT.

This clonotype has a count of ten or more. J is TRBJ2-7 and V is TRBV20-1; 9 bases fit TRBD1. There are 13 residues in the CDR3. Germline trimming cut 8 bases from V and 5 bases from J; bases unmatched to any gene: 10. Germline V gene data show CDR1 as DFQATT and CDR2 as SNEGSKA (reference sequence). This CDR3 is CSTPGTGIHEQYF. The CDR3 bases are TGCAGTACCCCCGGGACAGGGATCCACGAGCAGTACTTC.

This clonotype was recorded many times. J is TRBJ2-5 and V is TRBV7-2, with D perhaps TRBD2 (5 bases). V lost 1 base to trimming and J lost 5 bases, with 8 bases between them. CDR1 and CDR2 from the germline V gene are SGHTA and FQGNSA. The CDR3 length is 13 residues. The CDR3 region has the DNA TGTGCCAGCAGCTTAGGAGGGATTGAGACCCAGTACTTC. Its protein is CASSLGGIETQYF.

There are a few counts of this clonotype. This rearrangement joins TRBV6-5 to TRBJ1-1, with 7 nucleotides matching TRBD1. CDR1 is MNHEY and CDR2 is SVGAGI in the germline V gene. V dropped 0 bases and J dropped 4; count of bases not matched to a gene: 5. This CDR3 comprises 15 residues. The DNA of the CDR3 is TGTGCCAGCAGTTACTCCAGGCAGGGGGTCACTGAAGCTTTCTTT. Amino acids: CASSYSRQGVTEAFF.

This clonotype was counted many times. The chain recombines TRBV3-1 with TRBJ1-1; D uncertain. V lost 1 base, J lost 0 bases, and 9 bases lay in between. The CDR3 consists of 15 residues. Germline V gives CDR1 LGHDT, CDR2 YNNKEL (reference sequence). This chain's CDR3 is CASSQVRGMNTEAFF. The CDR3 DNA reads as TGTGCCAGCAGCCAAGTGAGAGGGATGAACACTGAAGCTTTCTTT.

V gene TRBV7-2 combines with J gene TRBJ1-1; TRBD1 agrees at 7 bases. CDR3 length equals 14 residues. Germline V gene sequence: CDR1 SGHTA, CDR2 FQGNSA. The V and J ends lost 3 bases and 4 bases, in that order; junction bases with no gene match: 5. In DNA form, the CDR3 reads TGTGCCAGCAGCTTCGACAGGGTTTTCACTGAAGCTTTCTTT. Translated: CASSFDRVFTEAFF.

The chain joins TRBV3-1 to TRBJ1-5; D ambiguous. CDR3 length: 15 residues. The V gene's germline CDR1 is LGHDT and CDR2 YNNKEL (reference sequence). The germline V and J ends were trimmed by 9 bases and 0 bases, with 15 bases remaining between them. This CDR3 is CASPKSRYSNQPQHF. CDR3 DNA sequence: TGTGCCAGTCCAAAGAGCAGATATAGCAATCAGCCCCAGCATTTT.

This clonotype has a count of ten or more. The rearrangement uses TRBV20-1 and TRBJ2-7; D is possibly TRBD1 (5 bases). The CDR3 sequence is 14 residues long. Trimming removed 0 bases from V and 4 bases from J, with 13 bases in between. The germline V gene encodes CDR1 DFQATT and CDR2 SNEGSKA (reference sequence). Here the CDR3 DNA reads TGCAGTGCTAGAGATCTCTGGCAGGGTTACGAGCAGTACTTC. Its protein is CSARDLWQGYEQYF.

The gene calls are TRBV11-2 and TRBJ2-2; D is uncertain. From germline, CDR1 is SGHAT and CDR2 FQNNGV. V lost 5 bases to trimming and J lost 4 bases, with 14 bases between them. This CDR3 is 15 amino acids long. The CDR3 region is CASSIRPMSTGELFF. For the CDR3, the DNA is TGTGCCAGCAGCATACGTCCGATGAGCACCGGGGAGCTGTTTTTT.

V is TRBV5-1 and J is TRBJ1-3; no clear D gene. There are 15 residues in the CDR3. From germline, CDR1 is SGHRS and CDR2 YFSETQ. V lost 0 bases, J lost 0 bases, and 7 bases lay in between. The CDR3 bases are TGCGCCAGCAGCTTGGACACGTCCTCTGGAAACACCATATATTTT. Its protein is CASSLDTSSGNTIYF. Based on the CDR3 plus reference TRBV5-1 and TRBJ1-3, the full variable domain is KAGVTQTPRYLIKTRGQQVTLSCSPISGHRSVSWYQQTPGQGLQFLFEYFSETQRNKGNFPGRFSGRQFSNSRSEMNVSTLELGDSALYLCASSLDTSSGNTIYFGEGSWLTVV.

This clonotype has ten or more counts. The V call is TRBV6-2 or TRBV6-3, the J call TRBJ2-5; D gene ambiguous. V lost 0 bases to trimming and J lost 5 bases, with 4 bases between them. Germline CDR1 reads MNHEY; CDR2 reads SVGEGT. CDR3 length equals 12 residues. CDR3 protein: CASSYSWETQYF. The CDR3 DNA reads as TGTGCCAGCAGTTACTCGTGGGAGACCCAGTACTTC.

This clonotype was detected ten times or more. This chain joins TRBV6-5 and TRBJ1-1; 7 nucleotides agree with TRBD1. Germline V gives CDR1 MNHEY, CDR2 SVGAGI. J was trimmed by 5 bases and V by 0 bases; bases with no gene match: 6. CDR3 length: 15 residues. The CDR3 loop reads CASSYSQGSGTEAFF. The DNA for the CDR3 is TGTGCCAGCAGTTACTCACAGGGGAGCGGAACTGAAGCTTTCTTT.

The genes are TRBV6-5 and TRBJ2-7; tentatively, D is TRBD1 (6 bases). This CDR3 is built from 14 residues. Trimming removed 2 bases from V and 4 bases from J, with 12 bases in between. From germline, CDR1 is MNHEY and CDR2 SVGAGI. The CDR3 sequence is CASSYRWQGYEQYF. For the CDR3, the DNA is TGTGCCAGCAGTTACAGGTGGCAGGGGTACGAGCAGTACTTC.

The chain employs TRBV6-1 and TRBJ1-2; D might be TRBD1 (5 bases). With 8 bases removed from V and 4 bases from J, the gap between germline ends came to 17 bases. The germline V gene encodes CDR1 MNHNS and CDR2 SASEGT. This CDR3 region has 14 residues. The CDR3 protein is CASSPGPRSYGYTF. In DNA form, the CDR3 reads TGTGCCAGCTCACCGGGACCAAGGAGCTATGGCTACACCTTC.